This T cell receptor beta chain is from a study of CD8+CD57+ T cells in acquired aplastic anemia. This clonotype has ten or more counts. Trimming took off 7 bases at V and 0 bases at J, with 10 bases between the two ends. The length of the CDR3 is 13 residues. The study profiled TCR beta VDJ and CDR3 using genomic DNA as template. One entry per CDR3 protein results from TCRdb running MiXCR on the reads. The sample carries about 160,000 distinct CDR3 sequences, 40% to 50% recorded once. It was patients with CD8+CD57+ cell expansion by flow cytometry who were chosen for sequencing. The rearrangement links TRBV12-3 or TRBV12-4 to TRBJ2-7; D is unresolved. The sequencing input was sorted CD4+, CD8+, or CD8+CD57+ T cells (not recorded which) from PBMCs. The sequence was obtained from a human donor with aplastic anemia. The CDR3 bases are TGTGCCAGCACCTCGGCCGACTCCTACGAGCAGTACTTC. Translated, it gives CASTSADSYEQYF.